Presented here are 29 T cell receptor beta chains from one specimen sequenced in a study of shared clonotypes between healthy human individuals. TCRdb keeps only in-frame clones here, not all; method: immunoSEQ multiplex PCR. The table records hundreds of thousands of clones, around 78% of them present only once. The sample consisted of PBMCs. These receptor sequences come from a woman in her thirties or forties in good health. Some clones in this sample may be carry-over from other donors' samples.

The rearrangement links TRBV14 to TRBJ1-3; 7 nucleotides agree with TRBD1. Germline values: CDR1 SGHDN, CDR2 FVKESK. J lost 4 bases, V lost 4 bases, and 7 bases had no gene match. CDR3 length equals 15 residues. The CDR3 DNA reads as TGTGCCAGCAGCCTCCCGACAGGGCCCGGAAACACCATATATTTT. Its translation is CASSLPTGPGNTIYF.

This chain connects TRBV19 to TRBJ2-7; D gene uncertain. The length of the CDR3 is 13 residues. The ends were cut back, 2 bases at V and 3 bases at J, with 8 bases in the middle. From germline, CDR1 is LNHDA and CDR2 SQIVND (reference sequence). DNA of the CDR3: TGTGCCAGTAGTATAACACTTTTCTACGAGCAGTACTTC. It codes for CASSITLFYEQYF. The variable domain in full, with the rest retrieved from reference TRBV19 and TRBJ2-7, is DGGITQSPKYLFRKEGQNVTLSCEQNLNHDAMYWYRQDPGQGLRLIYYSQIVNDFQKGDIAEGYSVSREKKESFPLTVTSAQKNPTAFYLCASSITLFYEQYFGPGTRLTVT.

The chain combines TRBV7-3 with TRBJ2-5, with 8 bases aligning to TRBD1. Germline CDR1 SGHTA, CDR2 FQGTGA. The CDR3 consists of 13 residues. The trim removed 5 bases at V and 8 bases at J, leaving 7 bases unmatched. CDR3 coding DNA: TGTGCCAGCAGCCGGGACAGGCGGGCAACCCAGTACTTC. It translates to CASSRDRRATQYF. Based on the CDR3 plus reference TRBV7-3 and TRBJ2-5, the full variable domain is GAGVSQTPSNKVTEKGKYVELRCDPISGHTALYWYRQSLGQGPEFLIYFQGTGAADDSGLPNDRFFAVRPEGSVSTLKIQRTERGDSAVYLCASSRDRRATQYFGPGTRLLVL.

Details on this clone: A much larger clone sits a single nucleotide away, making a read error possible. The chain links TRBV11-3 to TRBJ2-2; D not resolved. Germline CDR1 is SGHNT and CDR2 is YENEEA. Trimming took 0 bases from V and 3 from J, leaving 5 bases between them. The CDR3 totals 14 residues. The CDR3 sequence: CASSLDRDTGELFF. The DNA for the CDR3 is TGTGCCAGCAGCTTAGATAGGGACACCGGGGAGCTGTTTTTT. Using reference TRBV11-3 and TRBJ2-2 for the parts outside the CDR3, the full variable domain is EAGVVQSPRYKIIEKKQPVAFWCNPISGHNTLYWYLQNLGQGPELLIRYENEEAVDDSQLPKDRFSAERLKGVDSTLKIQPAELGDSAVYLCASSLDRDTGELFFGEGSRLTVL.

This clone was observed a few times. This chain connects TRBV15 to TRBJ2-3; 7 positions agree with TRBD2. Germline-derived CDR1 and CDR2 are LNHNV and YYDKDF (reference sequence). V shed 0 bases and J 1 base; nucleotides not matched to a gene: 4. This CDR3 has 16 residues. The CDR3 loop is CATSREWGGGTDTQYF. Written as DNA, the CDR3 is TGTGCCACCAGCAGAGAATGGGGAGGGGGCACAGATACGCAGTATTTT.

With regard to this clone: The same CDR3 can be traced to other DNA sequences in this sample. The chain has TRBV6-1 and TRBJ1-2, with D possibly being TRBD1 (6 bases). This CDR3 is 13 amino acids long. Germline lookup yields CDR1 MNHNS and CDR2 SASEGT. V was shortened by 5 bases and J by 5 bases, with 12 bases between the two germline ends. As DNA, the CDR3 is TGTGCCAGCAGTTTGGACAGTCTATATGGCTACACCTTC. Protein: CASSLDSLYGYTF.

The chain carries TRBV5-1 and TRBJ1-4; TRBD1 matches 7 bases. The trim removed 6 bases at V and 3 bases at J, leaving 11 bases unmatched. Germline V CDR1 and CDR2: SGHRS, YFSETQ. The CDR3 runs 16 residues. The CDR3 here is CASTLLPGQPNEKLFF. For the CDR3, the DNA is TGCGCCAGCACCTTATTGCCGGGACAGCCTAATGAAAAACTGTTTTTT.

This clone was seen repeatedly, ten times or more. This chain links TRBV11-3 with TRBJ2-3; TRBD1 matches at 8 bases. Germline CDR1 reads SGHNT; CDR2 reads YENEEA. The CDR3 has 14 residues. With V trimmed by 5 bases and J by 4 bases, 5 bases remained unmatched. CDR3 sequence reads: CASSPGQASDTQYF. As DNA, the CDR3 is TGTGCCAGCAGCCCGGGACAGGCGTCAGATACGCAGTATTTT.

This chain joins TRBV4-2 and TRBJ2-7; 8 positions agree with TRBD2. Unmatched junction bases numbered 4, after V lost 1 base and J lost 2 bases. The germline gives CDR1 LGHNA, CDR2 YNFKEQ. This CDR3 spans 15 amino acids. CDR3 residues: CASSQVTSGPYEQYF. As DNA, the CDR3 is TGTGCCAGCAGCCAAGTAACTAGCGGACCCTACGAGCAGTACTTC.

This chain connects TRBV6-1 to TRBJ1-1; the D is unclear. Per the germline V gene, CDR1 is MNHNS and CDR2 is SASEGT. Trimming removed 4 bases from V and 2 bases from J, with 14 bases in between. The CDR3 has 15 residues. The CDR3 DNA follows: TGTGCCAGCAGTGCCGCGTGGGGAGGAAACACTGAAGCTTTCTTT. The encoded protein is CASSAAWGGNTEAFF.

CDR3 sequence (DNA): TGTGCCAGCAGCTTAAAGGGCTCTGATACGCAGTATTTT. Protein product: CASSLKGSDTQYF. The chain carries TRBV7-3 and TRBJ2-3; no firm D call. Germline V lookup: CDR1 SGHTA, CDR2 FQGTGA. Between the trimmed V and J ends, which lost 1 base and 6 bases, there was a span of 8 bases. The CDR3 runs to 13 residues.

V is TRBV9 and J is TRBJ1-4; weak D call: TRBD1 (6 bases). From germline, CDR1 is SGDLS and CDR2 YYNGEE. The V gene lost 0 bases and the J gene lost 4 bases, with 13 bases spanning the gap. This CDR3 region has 16 residues. CDR3 sequence reads: CASSVGGGLGNEKLFF. The CDR3 DNA reads as TGTGCCAGCAGCGTAGGTGGGGGGCTCGGTAATGAAAAACTGTTTTTT.

Only one count was recorded for this clone. The chain uses TRBV28 and TRBJ2-4; D is ambiguous. Trimming pared 5 bases from V and 0 bases from J, leaving 14 bases between. The CDR3 has 16 residues. Germline V gene lookup returns CDR1 MDHEN and CDR2 SYDVKM. CDR3 loop: CASSEFRGLAKNIQYF. CDR3 bases: TGTGCCAGCAGTGAATTCAGAGGTCTAGCCAAAAACATTCAGTACTTC.

V and J are TRBV9 and TRBJ2-2; the D call may be TRBD1 or TRBD2 (5 bases each). The V end lost 4 bases, the J end lost 0 bases, and 13 bases lay between the germline ends. The CDR3 runs to 16 residues. The germline V gene has CDR1 SGDLS and CDR2 YYNGEE. CDR3 DNA sequence: TGTGCCAGCAGCTTATCCGGGACCGCGAACACCGGGGAGCTGTTTTTT. It codes for CASSLSGTANTGELFF.

The chain employs TRBV7-3 and TRBJ2-2; 9 bases are shared with TRBD2. V was pared by 5 bases and J by 5 bases, with 3 bases of the junction left unmatched. Germline V gene sequence: CDR1 SGHTA, CDR2 FQGTGA. This CDR3 region has 14 residues. Written as DNA, the CDR3 is TGTGCCAGCAGCGCGGGACTAGCTACCGGGGAGCTGTTTTTT. This codes for CASSAGLATGELFF. Drawing the rest from reference TRBV7-3 and TRBJ2-2, the complete variable domain is GAGVSQTPSNKVTEKGKYVELRCDPISGHTALYWYRQSLGQGPEFLIYFQGTGAADDSGLPNDRFFAVRPEGSVSTLKIQRTERGDSAVYLCASSAGLATGELFFGEGSRLTVL.

This chain connects TRBV11-1 to TRBJ2-7; possible D gene TRBD2, 6 bases. Between the trimmed V and J ends, which lost 8 bases and 6 bases, there was a span of 17 bases. Germline V gives CDR1 SGHAT, CDR2 FQDESV (reference sequence). The CDR3 covers 13 residues. The CDR3 is CASGLGGGSEQYF. DNA for the CDR3: TGTGCCAGCGGACTCGGGGGAGGTAGCGAGCAGTACTTC.

The chain employs TRBV19 and TRBJ2-3; no clear D. There are 15 residues in the CDR3. The germline V gene encodes CDR1 LNHDA and CDR2 SQIVND (reference sequence). The V and J ends lost 5 bases and 2 bases respectively, with 14 bases between them. The CDR3 reads CASSGSASYTDTQYF. The CDR3 DNA sequence: TGTGCCAGTAGTGGGTCTGCCTCCTACACAGATACGCAGTATTTT.

With respect to this clone: A read error may account for a junction end that differs from germline. The chain links TRBV7-9 to TRBJ2-5; TRBD2 matches 15 bases. The CDR3 runs 17 residues. The germline V gene has CDR1 SEHNR and CDR2 FQNEAQ (reference sequence). This CDR3 is CASSRGLAGGGKETQYF. CDR3 sequence (DNA): TGCGCCAGCAGCCGAGGACTAGCGGGAGGGGGAAAAGAGACCCAGTACTTC.

V usage is TRBV12-2 and J usage is TRBJ2-5; TRBD2 is the table's D call, not checked against the DNA. TRBV12-2 is termed a pseudogene. This CDR3 has 18 amino acids. The CDR3 nucleotides are TGTGCAAGTCGCTGCAACCTTAACCTGCGGGGCCCCCCAGAGACCCAGTACTTC. Protein sequence: CASRCNLNLRGPPETQYF.

The DNA for the CDR3 is TGTGCCAGCAGCTGGGGGGCTAGCGGTTACAATGAGCAGTTCTTC. Residues: CASSWGASGYNEQFF. The chain carries TRBV11-3 and TRBJ2-1; D is possibly TRBD2 (7 bases). This CDR3 contains 15 residues. Trimming cost V 4 bases and J 4 bases, with 14 bases left between them. Germline CDR1 is SGHNT and CDR2 is YENEEA. The complete variable domain, with remaining parts taken from reference TRBV11-3 and TRBJ2-1, reads EAGVVQSPRYKIIEKKQPVAFWCNPISGHNTLYWYLQNLGQGPELLIRYENEEAVDDSQLPKDRFSAERLKGVDSTLKIQPAELGDSAVYLCASSWGASGYNEQFFGPGTRLTVL.

Concerning this clone itself: The sample carries other DNA sequences with the same CDR3. The rearrangement joins TRBV30 to TRBJ2-5, with D tentatively TRBD1 or TRBD2 (6 bases each). This CDR3 has 13 residues. From germline, CDR1 is GTSNPN and CDR2 SVGIG (reference sequence). V was shortened by 3 bases and J by 5 bases, with 13 bases between the two germline ends. The CDR3 sequence: CAWSHGGRETQYF. The CDR3, as DNA: TGTGCCTGGAGCCATGGGGGGCGGGAGACCCAGTACTTC.

This clone was observed many times. The V and J genes are TRBV2 and TRBJ1-1; D is possibly TRBD1 (6 bases). The germline V gene has CDR1 SNHLY and CDR2 FYNNEI. This CDR3 is built from 14 residues. The V end was cut by 6 bases, the J end by 1 base, with 12 bases between. CDR3 DNA sequence: TGTGCCAGCAGGCCATTACAGGGGAACACTGAAGCTTTCTTT. Protein sequence: CASRPLQGNTEAFF.

As for this clone: One end of the junction is discordant with germline, which a read error may explain. This chain links TRBV5-6 with TRBJ2-2; D assignment may be TRBD1 or TRBD2 (5 bases each). This CDR3 comprises 15 residues. Germline V gives CDR1 SGHDT, CDR2 YYEEEE. The CDR3 sequence: CASSDRQTNTGELVF. In DNA, the CDR3 is TGTGCCAGCAGCGATAGACAGACGAACACCGGGGAGCTGGTTTTT.

This clone was seen a handful of times. The J gene is TRBJ2-2, the V gene TRBV9; D tentatively reads TRBD1 or TRBD2 (5 bases each). The ends were cut back, 4 bases at V and 8 bases at J, with 21 bases in the middle. This CDR3 region has 16 residues. The germline V gene has CDR1 SGDLS and CDR2 YYNGEE. For the CDR3, the DNA is TGTGCCAGCAGCTCCAAGCTCCGGGACGTTGAGGGGGAGCTGTTTTTT. Its translation is CASSSKLRDVEGELFF.

V is TRBV5-4 and J is TRBJ2-2; tentative D call: TRBD2 (5 bases). The germline CDR1 and CDR2 sequences are SGHNT and YYREEE (reference sequence). Trimming stripped 0 bases from V and 3 bases from J, with 9 bases between. This CDR3 has 15 residues. This CDR3 reads CASSLGTDYTGELFF. The DNA for the CDR3 is TGTGCCAGCAGCTTGGGGACTGACTACACCGGGGAGCTGTTTTTT.

The chain has TRBV7-9 and TRBJ1-1; maybe TRBD1 (5 bases). CDR1 is SEHNR, CDR2 FQNEAQ, per germline (reference sequence). Trimming left V 5 bases short and J 7 bases short, with 14 bases between. The CDR3 has 13 amino acids. In nucleotides, the CDR3 is TGTGCCAGCAGCGTAGGGGCAGGCAATGAAGCTTTCTTT. This codes for CASSVGAGNEAFF.

The chain couples TRBV4-1 to TRBJ2-7, with 7 bases matching TRBD1. V was pared by 3 bases and J by 4 bases, with 3 bases of the junction left unmatched. Per the germline V gene, CDR1 is MGHRA and CDR2 is YSYEKL. CDR3 size: 13 residues. The CDR3 coding sequence is TGCGCCAGCAGCCAGACAGGGCTGTACGAGCAGTACTTC. Translated, it gives CASSQTGLYEQYF.

Only one count was recorded for this clone. V gene TRBV30 combines with J gene TRBJ2-7; D not resolved. The V end lost 1 base, the J end lost 2 bases, and 6 bases lay between the germline ends. The CDR3 runs 12 residues. In germline, CDR1 is GTSNPN, CDR2 SVGIG (reference sequence). In nucleotides, the CDR3 is TGTGCCTGGAGTGAAATAACCTACGAGCAGTACTTC. Translation gives CAWSEITYEQYF.

This clone was seen many times. In the same sample, other DNA sequences code for this CDR3. V gene TRBV6-6 combines with J gene TRBJ2-1; D uncertain. V was clipped by 0 bases and J by 4 bases, with 4 bases between them. Per germline, CDR1 MNHNY and CDR2 SVGAGI (reference sequence). The CDR3 spans 13 residues. CDR3 DNA: TGTGCCAGCAGTTACTCGACTTACAATGAGCAGTTCTTC. Its protein product is CASSYSTYNEQFF.